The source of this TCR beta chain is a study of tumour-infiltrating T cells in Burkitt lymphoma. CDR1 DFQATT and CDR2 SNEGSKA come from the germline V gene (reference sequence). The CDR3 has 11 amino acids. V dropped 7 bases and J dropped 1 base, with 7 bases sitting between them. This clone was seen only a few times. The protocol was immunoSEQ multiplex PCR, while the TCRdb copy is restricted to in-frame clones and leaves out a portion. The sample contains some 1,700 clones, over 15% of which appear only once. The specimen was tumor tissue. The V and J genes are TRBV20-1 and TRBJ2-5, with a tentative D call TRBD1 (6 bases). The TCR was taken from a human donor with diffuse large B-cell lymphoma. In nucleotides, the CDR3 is TGCAGTGTACAGGGCCAAGAGACCCAGTACTTC. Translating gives CSVQGQETQYF.